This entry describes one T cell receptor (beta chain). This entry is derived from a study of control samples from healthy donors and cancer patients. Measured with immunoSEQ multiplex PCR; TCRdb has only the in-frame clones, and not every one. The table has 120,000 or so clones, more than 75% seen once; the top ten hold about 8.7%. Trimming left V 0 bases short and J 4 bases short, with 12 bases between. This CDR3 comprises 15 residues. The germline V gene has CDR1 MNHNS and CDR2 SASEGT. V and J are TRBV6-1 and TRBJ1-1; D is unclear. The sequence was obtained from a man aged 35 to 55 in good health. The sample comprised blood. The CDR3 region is CASSEAVLRITEAFF. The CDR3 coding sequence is TGTGCCAGCAGTGAAGCGGTCTTACGGATCACTGAAGCTTTCTTT.